This TCR beta chain derives from a study of tumor-infiltrating lymphocytes in primary liver carcinoma. From unsorted bulk tissue weighing 20-30 mg, DNA and RNA were co-extracted. A constant-region primer primed TCR beta cDNA synthesis from roughly 520 ng of total RNA. Libraries covering TCR beta were generated through three nested multiplex PCR rounds (using a slightly modified ARM-PCR). With TRBV1-TRBV30 forward primers and a C-beta reverse primer, the first two PCR rounds were run for approximately 10 cycles each. TCRdb reanalysed the multiplex PCR reads using MiXCR and keeps one entry per CDR3 protein. The table lists approximately 88,000 distinct CDR3 sequences, approximately 68% of them singletons, with around 30% in the top ten. In this sample, this clonotype turned up many times. With 1 base removed from V and 3 bases from J, the gap between germline ends came to 7 bases. Germline CDR1 reads LGHNA; CDR2 reads YNFKEQ. This CDR3 comprises 13 residues.

V is TRBV4-2 and J is TRBJ2-7; D gene ambiguous. The source material was tumor-adjacent normal liver tissue. The TCR originated in a man aged 40-50 years with primary liver carcinoma and hepatitis B virus infection. The CDR3 is CASSQGLNYEQYF. The CDR3 bases are TGTGCCAGCAGCCAAGGACTGAACTACGAGCAGTACTTC.